This T cell receptor (beta chain) came from a study of T cell therapy after organ transplantation. Only in-frame clones appear in the TCRdb table, and some are missing; sequencing was by immunoSEQ multiplex PCR. The table lists more than 15,000 clones, 85% of them singletons, with less than 40% in the top ten. Described time point: 20-29 weeks after completion of therapy. Germline values: CDR1 MNHEY, CDR2 SMNVEV (reference sequence). Trimming cost V 6 bases and J 2 bases; bases outside gene matches: 11. The CDR3 sequence is 17 residues long. Points on this clone: Its antigen is not identified.

Here the sequenced sample was CD8+ T cells from blood, taken after autologous CMV-specific T cell therapy. The chain links TRBV27 to TRBJ2-7, with TRBD2 identical over 12 bases. The receptor's source is a human patient who had received a solid organ transplant and had CMV disease. Some T cells may originate from the graft donor. Here the CDR3 reads CASSLTSGGRSTYEQYF. The CDR3 DNA follows: TGTGCCAGCAGCCTGACTAGCGGGGGCCGTTCGACCTACGAGCAGTACTTC.